Following are 30 T cell receptor beta chains from one sample sequenced in a study of T-cell reconstitution after alpha-beta-depleted transplantation in children. Unique molecular identifiers were incorporated into the prepared TCRbeta library. TCRdb re-called the PCR reads with MiXCR, one entry per CDR3 protein. Here the sample spans hundreds of thousands of distinct CDR3 sequences, 15% to 20% being singletons. The sequencing here drew on PBMCs from the stem cell graft donor, taken from the stem cell graft. Receptors were obtained from a human donor who donated a stem cell graft to a child with acute myeloid leukemia.

Only a few counts were recorded for this clonotype. The rearrangement joins TRBV20-1 to TRBJ2-7; D perhaps matches TRBD2 (6 bases). This CDR3 contains 15 residues. Per germline, CDR1 DFQATT and CDR2 SNEGSKA (reference sequence). The CDR3 bases are TGCAGCGCAAGCCGCGACGGGGGTAGCTCCTACGAGCAGTACGTC. It is translated as CSASRDGGSSYEQYV.

The sample holds a few counts of this clonotype. The chain joins TRBV20-1 to TRBJ1-1, with TRBD1 as a possible D gene (5 bases). This CDR3 has 15 residues. Germline assignment: CDR1 DFQATT and CDR2 SNEGSKA (reference sequence). Trimming removed 3 bases at V and 1 base at J, with 15 bases between. CDR3 in DNA: TGCAGTGCTAGGCCCCGCAGGGCGGCGAACACTGAAGCTTTCTTT. Its translation: CSARPRRAANTEAFF.

The rearrangement uses TRBV6-1 and TRBJ2-1; TRBD2 matches 14 bases. CDR1 and CDR2 from the germline V gene are MNHNS and SASEGT. The V gene end was trimmed by 6 bases and the J gene end by 8 bases; junction bases not matched to a gene: 6. The CDR3 spans 15 residues. In DNA form, the CDR3 reads TGTGCCAGCAGCTGGGGACTAGCGGGGGCCGATGAGCAGTTCTTC. It translates to CASSWGLAGADEQFF.

The chain links TRBV10-3 to TRBJ2-7, with D perhaps being TRBD1 or TRBD2 (5 bases each). The CDR3 has 16 residues. Germline V lookup: CDR1 ENHRY, CDR2 SYGVKD. The V end was cut by 7 bases, the J end by 3 bases, with 22 bases between. As DNA, the CDR3 is TGTGCCATCACCGAGGGGCTCGACGGCCGCTACTACGAGCAGTACTTC. This translates into CAITEGLDGRYYEQYF.

This clonotype was recorded at least ten times. Written as DNA, the CDR3 is TGCAGTGCTAGAGATAAAGATGAAGCTTTCTTT. This codes for CSARDKDEAFF. The gene calls are TRBV20-1 and TRBJ1-1; D unresolved. Germline V gives CDR1 DFQATT, CDR2 SNEGSKA (reference sequence). V lost 0 bases to trimming and J lost 7 bases, with 6 bases between them. The CDR3 spans 11 residues.

On this clonotype: A read error is possible here, since a much larger clone lies one base away. This sequence joins TRBV29-1 and TRBJ1-2; D gene unclear. Germline V lookup: CDR1 SQVTM, CDR2 ANQGSEA. CDR3 size: 14 residues. This CDR3 is CGVEDGYQLYGYTF. The CDR3 nucleotides read TGCGGCGTGGAAGACGGATACCAACTCTATGGCTACACCTTC.

This clonotype showed up many times. The chain employs TRBV7-9 and TRBJ2-4; tentatively, D is TRBD2 (5 bases). V lost 4 bases and J 5 bases, leaving 15 bases between the germline ends. Germline assignment: CDR1 SEHNR and CDR2 FQNEAQ (reference sequence). The CDR3 is 15 amino acids. The CDR3: CASSSPGSWQNIQYF. The CDR3 DNA is TGTGCCAGCAGCTCACCGGGGTCTTGGCAAAACATTCAGTACTTC.

The chain couples TRBV7-2 to TRBJ2-3; TRBD1 aligns across 8 bases. V lost 3 bases, J lost 6 bases, and 8 bases stayed unmatched. The CDR3 contains 15 residues. Germline CDR1 is SGHTA and CDR2 is FQGNSA. The CDR3 coding sequence is TGTGCCAGCAGCTTCCGACCCCGACAGGGGGATACGCAGTATTTT. Translated: CASSFRPRQGDTQYF.

This clonotype has just a few counts. The chain links TRBV20-1 to TRBJ2-3; D unclear. Trimming pared 3 bases from V and 6 bases from J, leaving 16 bases between. CDR3 length equals 14 residues. CDR1 and CDR2 (germline): DFQATT, SNEGSKA (reference sequence). The CDR3 nucleotides are TGCAGTGCTAGGGACCTAGGAAGGGTGGATACGCAGTATTTT. It encodes CSARDLGRVDTQYF.

The gene calls are TRBV12-3 or TRBV12-4 and TRBJ2-1; 9 positions match TRBD2. The CDR3 is 12 amino acids. The trim removed 6 bases at V and 8 bases at J, leaving 2 bases unmatched. CDR3 nucleotides: TGTGCCAGCAGCATAGCGGGGGATGAGCAGTTCTTC. This sequence encodes CASSIAGDEQFF.

V usage is TRBV12-3 or TRBV12-4 and J usage is TRBJ2-5, with 10 bases aligning to TRBD2. This CDR3 has 15 amino acids. V shed 6 bases, J shed 4 bases, and the junction held 8 bases outside the gene matches. In DNA form, the CDR3 reads TGTGCCAGCAGGCCGGGACTAGCGAACCCAGAGACCCAGTACTTC. Encoded protein: CASRPGLANPETQYF.

The chain links TRBV5-6 to TRBJ2-2; D may correspond to TRBD1 or TRBD2 (5 bases each). CDR3 size: 15 residues. Trimming took 4 bases from V and 4 from J, leaving 14 bases between them. The V gene's germline CDR1 is SGHDT and CDR2 YYEEEE. The CDR3 reads CASSPGDVATGELFF. The CDR3 DNA is TGTGCCAGCAGCCCCGGGGACGTAGCCACCGGGGAGCTGTTTTTT.

This clonotype turned up a few times. The genes are TRBV20-1 and TRBJ2-7, with D possibly matching TRBD1 (8 bases). CDR3 length: 17 residues. The germline V gene encodes CDR1 DFQATT and CDR2 SNEGSKA (reference sequence). V lost 0 bases, J lost 1 base, and 19 bases lay in between. The CDR3 loop is CSAREPITGGGSYEQYF. DNA of the CDR3: TGCAGTGCTAGAGAACCCATCACAGGGGGGGGGTCCTACGAGCAGTACTTC.

This clonotype has ten or more counts. The chain carries TRBV25-1 and TRBJ2-7, with unresolved D. Trimming left V 1 base short and J 2 bases short, with 12 bases between. Germline V gene sequence: CDR1 MGHDK, CDR2 SYGVNS. The CDR3 runs to 15 residues. The CDR3 DNA sequence: TGTGCCAGCAGTGAATCGGGCAGGTCGACCTACGAGCAGTACTTC. Amino acid sequence: CASSESGRSTYEQYF.

The chain employs TRBV6-2 or TRBV6-3 and TRBJ2-7; 7 nucleotides match TRBD2. Germline V gives CDR1 MNHEY, CDR2 SVGEGT. J gave up 3 bases and V 2 bases, and 7 bases lay outside the gene matches. The CDR3 is 15 residues long. CDR3 DNA sequence: TGTGCCAGCAGTTACGGGGGGGGGTTCGTCTACGAGCAGTACTTC. Translating it yields CASSYGGGFVYEQYF.

This clonotype showed up just a few times. In DNA form, the CDR3 reads TGCGCCAGCAGCCAATCACTAGCGGGGGGGCCGCGAAATGAGCAGTTCTTC. It translates to CASSQSLAGGPRNEQFF. This chain connects TRBV4-3 to TRBJ2-1; 13 bases fit TRBD2. Germline loops: CDR1 LGHNA, CDR2 YSLEER. With V trimmed by 2 bases and J by 7 bases, 8 bases remained unmatched. CDR3 length: 17 amino acids.

At least ten counts were recorded for this clonotype. The chain joins TRBV13 to TRBJ1-2, with D maybe TRBD1 (6 bases). Trimming pared 4 bases from V and 1 base from J, leaving 13 bases between. The germline CDR1 and CDR2 sequences are PRHDT and FYEKMQ (reference sequence). The CDR3 extends over 15 amino acids. The CDR3 protein is CASSSQEGDNYGYTF. CDR3 DNA sequence: TGTGCCAGCAGCTCGCAGGAGGGGGATAACTATGGCTACACCTTC.

Concerning this clonotype: A much larger clone differs by one base, so this may be a read error. The chain joins TRBV11-1 to TRBJ1-4; D is unclear. Germline CDR1 and CDR2: SGHAT and FQDESV (reference sequence). The CDR3 is made up of 15 amino acids. The CDR3 DNA reads TGTGCCAGCAGCTCGGACGGAGCAACTAATAAAAAACTGTTTTTT. Encoded protein: CASSSDGATNKKLFF.

This chain links TRBV4-1 with TRBJ1-5; the D gene is possibly TRBD1 (5 bases). CDR1 and CDR2 (germline): MGHRA, YSYEKL. The V end was cut by 0 bases, the J end by 1 base, with 16 bases between. The CDR3 contains 18 residues. Here the CDR3 reads CASSQEALTRDSNQPQHF. In DNA form, the CDR3 reads TGCGCCAGCAGCCAAGAGGCCTTAACGAGGGACAGCAATCAGCCCCAGCATTTT.

This clonotype was recorded many times. V and J are TRBV7-9 and TRBJ2-7; no definite D call. Germline loops: CDR1 SEHNR, CDR2 FQNEAQ (reference sequence). V was cut by 3 bases and J by 3 bases, with 9 bases left in between. The length of the CDR3 is 13 residues. CDR3 loop: CASSLDGSYEQYV. The CDR3 DNA is TGTGCCAGCAGCTTGGACGGCAGCTACGAGCAGTACGTC.

This clonotype came up many times. The rearrangement joins TRBV7-2 to TRBJ2-3; 10 bases are shared with TRBD2. J gave up 4 bases and V 1 base, and 2 bases lay outside the gene matches. The CDR3 consists of 15 residues. Germline V gene data show CDR1 as SGHTA and CDR2 as FQGNSA. CDR3 DNA: TGTGCCAGCAGCTTAGTGAGCGGGGGGGCAGATACGCAGTATTTT. It translates to CASSLVSGGADTQYF.

The sample holds many counts of this clonotype. The rearrangement links TRBV20-1 to TRBJ1-2; D remains unclear. Germline CDR1 reads DFQATT; CDR2 reads SNEGSKA (reference sequence). The CDR3 is made up of 13 amino acids. The V end was cut by 0 bases, the J end by 3 bases, with 8 bases between. The CDR3 DNA follows: TGCAGTGCTAGAGATCTTTGGGACTATGGCTACACCTTC. This codes for CSARDLWDYGYTF.

This clonotype was counted at least ten times. V usage is TRBV20-1 and J usage is TRBJ1-2; D is undetermined. Trimming took off 1 base at V and 4 bases at J, with 10 bases between the two ends. Germline CDR1 DFQATT, CDR2 SNEGSKA (reference sequence). The CDR3 runs to 13 residues. The DNA of the CDR3 is TGCAGTGCTAGAGCCGGGCATCCCTATGGCTACACCTTC. It specifies CSARAGHPYGYTF.

To note about this clonotype: A clone one base away is much larger, so this may be a read error. The rearrangement links TRBV29-1 to TRBJ2-1; no definite D call. V was clipped by 3 bases and J by 15 bases, with 15 bases between them. CDR3 length equals 11 residues. CDR1 is SQVTM, CDR2 ANQGSEA, per germline. CDR3 bases: TGCAGCGTTGACGAGGAAGGGCGGCCGTTCTTC. This gives the protein CSVDEEGRPFF.

This clonotype was seen at least ten times. The J gene is TRBJ2-1, the V gene TRBV20-1; weak D call: TRBD2 (7 bases). CDR3 size: 16 residues. The V gene's germline CDR1 is DFQATT and CDR2 SNEGSKA (reference sequence). Trimming removed 0 bases at V and 0 bases at J, with 12 bases between. CDR3 in DNA: TGCAGTGCTAGAGAGGGGGGGGGCTTCTCCTACAATGAGCAGTTCTTC. Protein: CSAREGGGFSYNEQFF.

The chain uses TRBV24-1 and TRBJ1-5; no reliable D call. The CDR3 runs to 16 residues. Germline loops: CDR1 KGHDR, CDR2 SFDVKD. The V and J ends lost 1 base and 0 bases respectively, with 9 bases between them. The CDR3 nucleotides read TGTGCCACCAGTGATTTAAGACCTAATAGCAATCAGCCCCAGCATTTT. Protein: CATSDLRPNSNQPQHF.

This clonotype was seen at least ten times. V is TRBV20-1 and J is TRBJ1-1; the D gene is possibly TRBD1 (5 bases). This CDR3 has 14 amino acids. Looked up from germline, CDR1 is DFQATT and CDR2 is SNEGSKA (reference sequence). The V and J ends lost 4 bases and 3 bases respectively, with 15 bases between them. The CDR3 protein is CSAIPGPGDTEAFF. The CDR3 nucleotides read TGCAGTGCTATACCGGGGCCGGGGGACACTGAAGCTTTCTTT.

This clonotype was seen ten or more times. The V call is TRBV7-9, the J call TRBJ2-5, with a tentative D call TRBD1 (6 bases). In germline, CDR1 is SEHNR, CDR2 FQNEAQ (reference sequence). The CDR3 is made up of 13 amino acids. The V end lost 5 bases, the J end lost 3 bases, and 10 bases lay between the germline ends. The DNA of the CDR3 is TGTGCCAGCAGCCACAGGGACGAAGAGACCCAGTACTTC. Translating it yields CASSHRDEETQYF.

V is TRBV20-1 and J is TRBJ1-1, with D uncertain. The CDR3 has 14 amino acids. Germline-derived CDR1 and CDR2 are DFQATT and SNEGSKA (reference sequence). Trimming took 3 bases from V and 6 from J, leaving 17 bases between them. CDR3 nucleotide sequence: TGCAGTGCTAGGATGGACCGGGGTGGGGCTGAAGCTTTCTTT. It encodes CSARMDRGGAEAFF.

There are a few counts of this clonotype. The chain combines TRBV27 with TRBJ2-1; perhaps TRBD2 as D (5 bases). V was shortened by 2 bases and J by 5 bases, with 13 bases between the two germline ends. CDR3 length: 15 amino acids. Germline loops: CDR1 MNHEY, CDR2 SMNVEV (reference sequence). The CDR3, as DNA: TGTGCCAGCAGTTTACTGACTCGGGGAAACAATGAGCAGTTCTTC. This codes for CASSLLTRGNNEQFF.